The 10 T cell receptor beta chains reported below all come from one sample, sequenced in a study of breast tumors, draining lymph nodes, adjacent tissues. TCRdb reprocessed the multiplex PCR reads with MiXCR, giving one entry per CDR3 protein. The data show about 21,000 distinct CDR3 sequences, roughly two fifths seen once. The sequencing input was breast tumor tissue. These receptors originate from a female donor with breast cancer. Some clones in this sample may be carry-over from other donors' samples.

This clonotype was found once. Germline and junction disagree at one end, which may indicate a read error. The chain joins TRBV2 to TRBJ1-6; D is perhaps TRBD1 (5 bases). The CDR3 extends over 16 amino acids. Germline CDR1 and CDR2: SNHLY and FYNNEI. The CDR3 region is CASSEGAGPYNSPPHF. In nucleotides, the CDR3 is TGTGCCAGCAGTGAAGGGGCAGGGCCGTATAATTCACCCCCCCACTTC. The full variable domain, with the rest looked up from reference TRBV2 and TRBJ1-6, is EPEVTQTPSHQVTQMGQEVILRCVPISNHLYFYWYRQILGQKVEFLVSFYNNEISEKSEIFDDQFSVERPDGSNFTLKIRSTKLEDSAMYFCASSEGAGPYNSPPHFGNGTRLTVT.

This clonotype was seen many times. The V gene is TRBV4-2, the J gene TRBJ1-2; 12 bases are a match to TRBD1. Germline values: CDR1 LGHNA, CDR2 YNFKEQ. V shed 3 bases and J 8 bases; nucleotides not matched to a gene: 10. This CDR3 is 16 amino acids long. CDR3 amino acids: CASSQEVGTGGGGYTF. CDR3 coding DNA: TGTGCCAGCAGCCAGGAAGTCGGGACAGGGGGCGGAGGCTACACCTTC.

This clonotype is medium-sized. The chain uses TRBV7-2 and TRBJ2-3; 7 bases map to TRBD2. The germline CDR1 and CDR2 sequences are SGHTA and FQGNSA. The trim removed 6 bases at V and 1 base at J, leaving 10 bases unmatched. The CDR3 is 16 residues long. CDR3 amino acids: CASRPLGRAGTDTQYF. The CDR3 DNA is TGTGCCAGCAGGCCCCTTGGGAGGGCCGGCACAGATACGCAGTATTTT. Supplemented by reference TRBV7-2 and TRBJ2-3, the full variable domain reads GAGVSQSPSNKVTEKGKDVELRCDPISGHTALYWYRQSLGQGLEFLIYFQGNSAPDKSGLPSDRFSAERTGGSVSTLTIQRTQQEDSAVYLCASRPLGRAGTDTQYFGPGTRLTVL.

This clonotype was seen a handful of times. As DNA, the CDR3 is TGTGCCAGCAGCTCTAGCGGCCGCACAGATACGCAGTATTTT. Its protein is CASSSSGRTDTQYF. The chain carries TRBV5-4 and TRBJ2-3; 7 nucleotides align to TRBD2. This CDR3 contains 14 residues. The V gene's germline CDR1 is SGHNT and CDR2 YYREEE (reference sequence). Germline trimming cut 3 bases from V and 1 base from J; bases unmatched to any gene: 2.

This clonotype was picked up many times. The chain employs TRBV4-1 and TRBJ2-5, with 14 bases lining up with TRBD2. Germline CDR1 is MGHRA and CDR2 is YSYEKL. After removal of 0 bases from V and 2 bases from J, the junction contained 8 bases not matched to a gene. This CDR3 has 19 residues. The CDR3 is CASSQDERLAGGRQETQYF. CDR3 DNA: TGCGCCAGCAGCCAAGACGAGAGACTAGCGGGGGGGCGGCAAGAGACCCAGTACTTC.

This clonotype was counted only a few times. This chain uses TRBV2 with TRBJ2-1, with a tentative D call TRBD1 (6 bases). The CDR3 has 14 residues. Looked up from germline, CDR1 is SNHLY and CDR2 is FYNNEI. Trimming took 5 bases from V and 5 from J, leaving 13 bases between them. CDR3 sequence: CASSTQGIHNEQFF. The CDR3 coding sequence is TGTGCCAGCAGTACACAGGGAATCCACAATGAGCAGTTCTTC. Supplemented by reference TRBV2 and TRBJ2-1, the full variable domain reads EPEVTQTPSHQVTQMGQEVILRCVPISNHLYFYWYRQILGQKVEFLVSFYNNEISEKSEIFDDQFSVERPDGSNFTLKIRSTKLEDSAMYFCASSTQGIHNEQFFGPGTRLTVL.

The sample holds many counts of this clonotype. V gene TRBV25-1 combines with J gene TRBJ2-7; TRBD1 agrees at 11 bases. The CDR3 length is 14 residues. Germline V gene data show CDR1 as MGHDK and CDR2 as SYGVNS. With 1 base clipped from V and 6 bases from J, the junction kept 2 bases outside the gene matches. CDR3 residues: CASSEWDRGGEQYF. In DNA form, the CDR3 reads TGTGCCAGCAGTGAATGGGACAGGGGGGGCGAGCAGTACTTC.

V usage is TRBV20-1 and J usage is TRBJ1-2; no clear D. Germline CDR1 reads DFQATT; CDR2 reads SNEGSKA (reference sequence). The CDR3 consists of 16 residues. Trimming took 1 base from V and 3 from J, leaving 18 bases between them. The CDR3 coding sequence is TGCAGTGCTAGAGGGAACCCAGCAGGAGTTCACTATGGCTACACCTTC. It translates to CSARGNPAGVHYGYTF.

The chain joins TRBV11-3 to TRBJ1-5; D gene ambiguous. This CDR3 spans 13 amino acids. Germline CDR1 is SGHNT and CDR2 is YENEEA. The V end was cut by 5 bases, the J end by 6 bases, with 11 bases between. The CDR3 bases are TGTGCCAGCAGCCCCGTTCAAGGTCAGCCCCAGCATTTT. It is translated as CASSPVQGQPQHF.

This clonotype has at least ten counts. The chain joins TRBV30 to TRBJ2-7, with a tentative D call TRBD2 (7 bases). The CDR3 contains 13 residues. Germline assignment: CDR1 GTSNPN and CDR2 SVGIG (reference sequence). The CDR3 nucleotides are TGTGCGGGGGGGGGCCCCCTTTCCTACGAGCAGTACTTC. Translated, it gives CAGGGPLSYEQYF.